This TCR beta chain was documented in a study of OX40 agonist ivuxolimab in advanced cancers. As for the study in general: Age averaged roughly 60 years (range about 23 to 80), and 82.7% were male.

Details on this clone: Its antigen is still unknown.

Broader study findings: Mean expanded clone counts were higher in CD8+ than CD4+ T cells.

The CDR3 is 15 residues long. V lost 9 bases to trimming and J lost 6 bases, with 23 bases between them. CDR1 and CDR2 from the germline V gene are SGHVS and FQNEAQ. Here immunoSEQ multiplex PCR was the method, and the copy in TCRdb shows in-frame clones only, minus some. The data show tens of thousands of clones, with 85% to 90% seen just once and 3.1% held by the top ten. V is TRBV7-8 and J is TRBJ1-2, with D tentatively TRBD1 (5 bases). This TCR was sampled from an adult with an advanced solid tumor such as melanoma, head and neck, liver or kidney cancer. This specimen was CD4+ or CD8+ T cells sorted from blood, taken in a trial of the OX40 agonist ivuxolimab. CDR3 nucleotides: TGTGCCAGTACGACGGGGAGGTGGGACTATAATGGCTACACCTTC. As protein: CASTTGRWDYNGYTF.